This entry lists 26 T cell receptor beta chains sequenced from one sample in a study of T cells in Graves' hyperthyroidism and ophthalmopathy. The TCR beta CDR3 regions underwent amplification using RNA transcripts as the source. HTBI primers were employed in a first-round RT-PCR of the TCR CDR3. TCRdb reprocessed the multiplex PCR reads via MiXCR and lists one record per CDR3 protein. The data contain about 360,000 distinct CDR3 sequences, less than 15% of them singletons. Sequencing input: blood. All receptors derive from a woman under 30 with Graves' hyperthyroidism.

This clonotype was recorded at least ten times. The V and J genes are TRBV12-3 or TRBV12-4 and TRBJ2-3, with 11 bases fitting TRBD2. Germline trimming cut 5 bases from V and 0 bases from J; bases unmatched to any gene: 4. This CDR3 has 16 amino acids. The CDR3 here is CASSGRTSGSTDTQYF. The CDR3 DNA follows: TGTGCCAGCAGTGGACGGACTAGCGGGAGCACAGATACGCAGTATTTT.

In regard to this clonotype: This could be a read error, since a much larger clone is one nucleotide away. The rearrangement links TRBV2 to TRBJ1-1, with TRBD1 as a possible D gene (5 bases). This CDR3 has 13 amino acids. Germline V gene data show CDR1 as SNHLY and CDR2 as FYNNEI. Trimming took 6 bases from V and 1 from J, leaving 9 bases between them. CDR3 in DNA: TGTGCCAGCAGGGCCCAGGGGAACACTGAAGCTTTCTTT. It yields the protein CASRAQGNTEAFF.

At least ten counts were recorded for this clonotype. V and J are TRBV7-9 and TRBJ2-7; D is undetermined. The germline V gene encodes CDR1 SEHNR and CDR2 FQNEAQ (reference sequence). Trimming removed 0 bases from V and 7 bases from J, with 10 bases in between. This CDR3 spans 13 amino acids. CDR3 sequence reads: CASSLALAHEQYF. The CDR3 DNA reads TGTGCCAGCAGCTTAGCCTTAGCCCATGAGCAGTACTTC.

This clonotype was observed at least ten times. The chain carries TRBV5-1 and TRBJ1-1, with 7 bases aligning to TRBD1. The J segment lost 0 bases and the V segment lost 6 bases, leaving 11 bases of the junction unmatched. The CDR3 runs 16 residues. CDR1 is SGHRS, CDR2 YFSETQ, per germline. The CDR3 loop is CASKDRERSLNTEAFF. The CDR3 DNA follows: TGCGCCAGCAAAGACAGGGAGAGGTCGCTGAACACTGAAGCTTTCTTT.

The table lists this clonotype with a few counts. The chain carries TRBV5-4 and TRBJ2-1; D not resolved. Per germline, CDR1 SGHNT and CDR2 YYREEE (reference sequence). V lost 1 base, J lost 6 bases, and 14 bases lay in between. The CDR3 length is 15 residues. The CDR3 DNA reads TGTGCCAGCAGCTTGTCGGTGGTGCGTACCAATGAGCAGTTCTTC. Protein sequence: CASSLSVVRTNEQFF.

This clonotype came up many times. The J gene is TRBJ1-4, the V gene TRBV28; 10 bases fit TRBD1. Germline values: CDR1 MDHEN, CDR2 SYDVKM. Losses at the gene ends were 4 bases for V and 6 bases for J; bases not matched to a gene: 8. The CDR3 runs to 16 residues. CDR3 amino acids: CASSSTSGTGDEKLFF. CDR3 nucleotides: TGTGCCAGCAGTTCTACTTCCGGGACAGGGGATGAAAAACTGTTTTTT.

This chain uses TRBV3-1 with TRBJ1-3; D possibly corresponds to TRBD1 (6 bases). V was clipped by 2 bases and J by 8 bases, with 28 bases between them. This CDR3 contains 19 residues. The germline CDR1 and CDR2 sequences are LGHDT and YNNKEL (reference sequence). The CDR3 loop reads CASSQLWGRGGRSRDTIYF. CDR3 nucleotides: TGTGCCAGCAGCCAACTCTGGGGACGGGGGGGCCGTTCAAGGGACACCATATATTTT.

This clonotype was counted ten times or more. The chain couples TRBV3-1 to TRBJ2-7; no clear D gene. This CDR3 has 17 amino acids. Germline CDR1 and CDR2: LGHDT and YNNKEL (reference sequence). Between the trimmed V and J ends, which lost 1 base and 3 bases, there was a span of 19 bases. The CDR3 DNA sequence: TGTGCCAGCAGCCAAGGTGGCAGGCGGTCACATTTCTACGAGCAGTACTTC. It is translated as CASSQGGRRSHFYEQYF.

As for this clonotype: The germline gene is not matched at one end of the junction; a read error may be the cause. The rearrangement joins TRBV9 to TRBJ2-5; no definite D call. The CDR3 sequence is 13 residues long. The germline V gene encodes CDR1 SGDLS and CDR2 YYNGEE. The CDR3 DNA reads as TGTGCCAGCAGCCAAGACCGTTGGACCATGGGGAACTTC. This codes for CASSQDRWTMGNF.

There are many counts of this clonotype. The CDR3 DNA reads TGTGCCAGCAGTTTAGGGGGCAGGTATCAGCCCCAGCATTTT. Protein product: CASSLGGRYQPQHF. The V gene is TRBV27, the J gene TRBJ1-5; D perhaps matches TRBD1 (6 bases). Germline V gene lookup returns CDR1 MNHEY and CDR2 SMNVEV (reference sequence). V lost 2 bases, J lost 5 bases, and 10 bases lay in between. The CDR3 spans 14 residues.

To note about this clonotype: This may stem from a read error, because a much larger clone lies one nucleotide away. The chain couples TRBV5-1 to TRBJ2-7, with TRBD2 matching 12 bases. There are 15 residues in the CDR3. V shed 4 bases and J 6 bases; nucleotides not matched to a gene: 8. Germline V gives CDR1 SGHRS, CDR2 YFSETQ. This chain's CDR3 is CASSPLAGGPSEQYF. CDR3 DNA sequence: TGCGCCAGCAGCCCTCTAGCGGGGGGGCCTAGCGAGCAGTACTTC.

This clonotype has ten or more counts. V usage is TRBV20-1 and J usage is TRBJ1-2; TRBD1 matches at 11 bases. The CDR3 sequence is 12 residues long. V dropped 6 bases and J dropped 6; count of bases not matched to a gene: 3. Per the germline V gene, CDR1 is DFQATT and CDR2 is SNEGSKA (reference sequence). The CDR3 DNA reads as TGCAGTGCGAGGACAGGGGGCGATGGCTACACCTTC. Protein product: CSARTGGDGYTF.

This clonotype appeared a few times. This chain connects TRBV6-2 or TRBV6-3 to TRBJ2-1; D unresolved. Germline lookup yields CDR1 MNHEY and CDR2 SVGEGT. The germline V and J ends were trimmed by 7 bases and 5 bases, with 18 bases remaining between them. The CDR3 is 15 residues long. CDR3 nucleotide sequence: TGTGCCAGCACCCGCCCTATCCAGACCAACAATGAGCAGTTCTTC. This translates into CASTRPIQTNNEQFF.

As for this clonotype: This may come from a read error, since a much larger clone is one base off. In DNA form, the CDR3 reads TGTGCCATTATGGCCGGGGGAGGGCCCGGGGAGCTGTTTTTT. It specifies CAIMAGGGPGELFF. The chain employs TRBV24-1 and TRBJ2-2, with 7 bases fitting TRBD2. The CDR3 runs to 14 residues. CDR1 and CDR2 from the germline V gene are KGHDR and SFDVKD. J lost 6 bases, V lost 11 bases, and 11 bases had no gene match.

This clonotype was counted ten times or more. The genes are TRBV6-2 or TRBV6-3 and TRBJ2-1, with TRBD1 matching 8 bases. The CDR3 is made up of 15 amino acids. Germline CDR1 MNHEY, CDR2 SVGEGT. The J segment lost 9 bases and the V segment lost 6 bases, leaving 13 bases of the junction unmatched. The CDR3 region has the DNA TGTGCCAGCAGCGATCCGGGACAGGCCCGGATTGAGCAGTTCTTC. This codes for CASSDPGQARIEQFF.

This clonotype showed up just a few times. The gene calls are TRBV20-1 and TRBJ2-3; D perhaps matches TRBD2 (7 bases). The germline V gene encodes CDR1 DFQATT and CDR2 SNEGSKA (reference sequence). The CDR3 has 16 amino acids. With 6 bases removed from V and 2 bases from J, the gap between germline ends came to 21 bases. DNA for the CDR3: TGCAGTGCCGCAAGGGGGGGGGGGGCCTACACAGATACGCAGTATTTT. It codes for CSAARGGGAYTDTQYF.

This clonotype was counted ten times or more. The rearrangement uses TRBV20-1 and TRBJ2-5, with 8 bases lining up with TRBD2. The CDR3 sequence is 13 residues long. Per germline, CDR1 DFQATT and CDR2 SNEGSKA (reference sequence). V shed 5 bases and J 3 bases; nucleotides not matched to a gene: 5. The CDR3 nucleotides are TGCAGTGCTGACTCGGGAGGGGAAGAGACCCAGTACTTC. Protein: CSADSGGEETQYF.

This clonotype was counted at least ten times. The rearrangement uses TRBV11-3 and TRBJ2-2; 7 nucleotides line up with TRBD2. Losses at the gene ends were 5 bases for V and 7 bases for J; bases not matched to a gene: 13. The CDR3 is 16 amino acids. In germline, CDR1 is SGHNT, CDR2 YENEEA. CDR3 residues: CASSPGGSGSSGELFF. As DNA, the CDR3 is TGTGCCAGCAGCCCCGGTGGTAGCGGGTCGAGCGGGGAGCTGTTTTTT.

The rearrangement links TRBV28 to TRBJ2-5; 9 nucleotides line up with TRBD2. J gave up 9 bases and V 10 bases, and 12 bases lay outside the gene matches. The CDR3 extends over 13 amino acids. Per germline, CDR1 MDHEN and CDR2 SYDVKM. The CDR3 here is CATQEPGLAPQYF. The CDR3 DNA sequence: TGTGCCACCCAAGAACCGGGACTAGCCCCCCAGTACTTC.

The gene calls are TRBV7-9 and TRBJ2-2; 7 bases fit TRBD1. Germline V gives CDR1 SEHNR, CDR2 FQNEAQ (reference sequence). The trim removed 2 bases at V and 6 bases at J, leaving 6 bases unmatched. The CDR3 is made up of 15 amino acids. CDR3 loop: CASSLRGLNSGELFF. In DNA, the CDR3 is TGTGCCAGCAGCTTAAGGGGGCTGAATTCCGGGGAGCTGTTTTTT.

This chain joins TRBV7-9 and TRBJ2-3; 10 nucleotides line up with TRBD2. Germline trimming cut 5 bases from V and 5 bases from J; bases unmatched to any gene: 10. The CDR3 is 16 amino acids. The V gene's germline CDR1 is SEHNR and CDR2 FQNEAQ (reference sequence). The CDR3 DNA reads TGTGCCAGCAGCCCCCGCGGGAGCGGGGGGGGAGATACGCAGTATTTT. Translating gives CASSPRGSGGGDTQYF.

CDR3 loop: CASSQGRTGATEAFF. CDR3 nucleotide sequence: TGCGCCAGCAGCCAAGGCAGGACAGGGGCAACTGAAGCTTTCTTT. The genes are TRBV5-1 and TRBJ1-1; the match to TRBD1 covers 9 bases. Germline V gene lookup returns CDR1 SGHRS and CDR2 YFSETQ. V was clipped by 4 bases and J by 5 bases; unmatched bases: 9. The CDR3 is 15 residues long.

This clonotype was found many times. This chain uses TRBV6-4 with TRBJ1-1; D gene uncertain. Germline V gene lookup returns CDR1 MRHNA and CDR2 SNTAGT. V shed 0 bases and J shed 9 bases, with 11 bases lying between them. CDR3 length: 13 amino acids. CDR3 sequence (DNA): TGTGCCAGCAGTGACTCGGCGGGCTTGAAAGCTTTCTTT. Residues: CASSDSAGLKAFF.

The chain is built from TRBV5-1 and TRBJ2-7; 7 bases are shared with TRBD1. V trimming: 6 bases; J trimming: 5 bases; junction bases outside the gene matches: 5. The CDR3 length is 12 residues. The V gene's germline CDR1 is SGHRS and CDR2 YFSETQ. DNA for the CDR3: TGCGCCAGCACCCGGGACAGTCACGAGCAGTACTTC. Translation: CASTRDSHEQYF.

The genes are TRBV19 and TRBJ1-5, with a weak D call TRBD1 (6 bases). The CDR3 contains 15 residues. Germline CDR1 and CDR2: LNHDA and SQIVND (reference sequence). V was pared by 1 base and J by 3 bases, with 10 bases between. Here the CDR3 reads CASSIVSGDNQPQHF. The CDR3 bases are TGTGCCAGTAGTATAGTTTCAGGGGACAATCAGCCCCAGCATTTT. Full variable domain (remainder filled in from reference TRBV19 and TRBJ1-5): DGGITQSPKYLFRKEGQNVTLSCEQNLNHDAMYWYRQDPGQGLRLIYYSQIVNDFQKGDIAEGYSVSREKKESFPLTVTSAQKNPTAFYLCASSIVSGDNQPQHFGDGTRLSIL.

This clonotype appeared many times. The rearrangement uses TRBV30 and TRBJ2-7; 9 bases match TRBD1. The length of the CDR3 is 15 residues. With V trimmed by 1 base and J by 5 bases, 9 bases remained unmatched. Germline V gene lookup returns CDR1 GTSNPN and CDR2 SVGIG (reference sequence). The CDR3 nucleotides read TGTGCCTGGAGTGGAAGGACAGGGGTCCCCCACGAGCAGTACTTC. Encoded protein: CAWSGRTGVPHEQYF.